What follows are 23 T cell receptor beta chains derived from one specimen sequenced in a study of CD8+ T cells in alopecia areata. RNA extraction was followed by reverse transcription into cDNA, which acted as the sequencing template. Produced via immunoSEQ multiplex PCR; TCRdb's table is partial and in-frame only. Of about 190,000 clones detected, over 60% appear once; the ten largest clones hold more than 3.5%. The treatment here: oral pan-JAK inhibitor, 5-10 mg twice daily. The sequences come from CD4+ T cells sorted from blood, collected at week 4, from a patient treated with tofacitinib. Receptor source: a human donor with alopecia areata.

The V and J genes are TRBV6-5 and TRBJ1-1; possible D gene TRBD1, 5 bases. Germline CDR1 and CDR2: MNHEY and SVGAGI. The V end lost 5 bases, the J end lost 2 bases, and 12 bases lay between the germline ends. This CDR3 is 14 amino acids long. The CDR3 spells CASSQPQGNTEAFF. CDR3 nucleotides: TGTGCCAGCAGTCAGCCGCAGGGTAACACTGAAGCTTTCTTT.

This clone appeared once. The CDR3 sequence: CASSSPGQGAYNEKLFF. The DNA of the CDR3 is TGTGCCAGCAGCTCGCCGGGACAGGGGGCCTATAATGAAAAACTGTTTTTT. The chain combines TRBV7-9 with TRBJ1-4; 12 nucleotides agree with TRBD1. This CDR3 region has 17 residues. Germline CDR1 is SEHNR and CDR2 is FQNEAQ (reference sequence). V shed 4 bases and J 4 bases; nucleotides not matched to a gene: 7.

The CDR3 is CASSTWTGRNTEAFF. DNA of the CDR3: TGTGCCAGCAGTACTTGGACAGGGCGGAACACTGAAGCTTTCTTT. The gene calls are TRBV6-4 and TRBJ1-1, with 8 bases fitting TRBD1. Per the germline V gene, CDR1 is MRHNA and CDR2 is SNTAGT. CDR3 length: 15 residues. J was trimmed by 1 base and V by 5 bases; bases with no gene match: 6.

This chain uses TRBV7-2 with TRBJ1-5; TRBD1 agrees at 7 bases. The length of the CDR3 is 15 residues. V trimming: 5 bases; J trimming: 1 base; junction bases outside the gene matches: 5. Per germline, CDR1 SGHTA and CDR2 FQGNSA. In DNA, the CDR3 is TGTGCCAGCAGCGCCCGACAGGGAAGCAATCAGCCCCAGCATTTT. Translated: CASSARQGSNQPQHF.

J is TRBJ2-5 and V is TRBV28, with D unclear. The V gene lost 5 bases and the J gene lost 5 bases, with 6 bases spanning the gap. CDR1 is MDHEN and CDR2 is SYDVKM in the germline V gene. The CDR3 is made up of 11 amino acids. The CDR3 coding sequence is TGTGCCAGCAGTCCTAGGGAGACCCAGTACTTC. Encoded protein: CASSPRETQYF.

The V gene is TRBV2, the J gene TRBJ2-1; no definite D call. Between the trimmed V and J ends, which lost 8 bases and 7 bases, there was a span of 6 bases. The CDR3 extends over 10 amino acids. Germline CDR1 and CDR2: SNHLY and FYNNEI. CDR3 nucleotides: TGTGCCAGCGGAAGAAATGAGCAGTTCTTC. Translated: CASGRNEQFF.

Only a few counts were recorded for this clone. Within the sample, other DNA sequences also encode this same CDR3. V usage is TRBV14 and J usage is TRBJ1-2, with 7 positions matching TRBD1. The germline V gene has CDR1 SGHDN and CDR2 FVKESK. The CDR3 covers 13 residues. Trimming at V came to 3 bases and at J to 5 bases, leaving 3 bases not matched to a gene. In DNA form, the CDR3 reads TGTGCCAGCAGCCACAGGGGGAATTATGGCTACACCTTC. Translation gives CASSHRGNYGYTF.

The CDR3 protein is CASTARNTIYF. CDR3 DNA: TGTGCCAGCACTGCGCGAAACACCATATATTTT. The V call is TRBV2, the J call TRBJ1-3, with D unresolved. V was shortened by 7 bases and J by 5 bases, with 6 bases between the two germline ends. Germline CDR1 reads SNHLY; CDR2 reads FYNNEI. The CDR3 runs to 11 residues.

CDR3 sequence (DNA): TGTGCCAGCAGCTCGGACAGGGGTGAAGCTTTCTTT. This gives the protein CASSSDRGEAFF. This chain connects TRBV5-6 to TRBJ1-1; 9 nucleotides line up with TRBD1. The germline V gene encodes CDR1 SGHDT and CDR2 YYEEEE. CDR3 size: 12 residues. V lost 3 bases to trimming and J lost 7 bases; unmatched junction nucleotides: 1.

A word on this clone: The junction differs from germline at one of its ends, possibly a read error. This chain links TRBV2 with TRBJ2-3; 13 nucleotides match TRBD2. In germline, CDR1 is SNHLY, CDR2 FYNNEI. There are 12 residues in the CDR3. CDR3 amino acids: CASSSGTSGVPF. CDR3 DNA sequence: TGTGCCAGCAGTTCCGGGACTAGCGGGGTCCCGTTT.

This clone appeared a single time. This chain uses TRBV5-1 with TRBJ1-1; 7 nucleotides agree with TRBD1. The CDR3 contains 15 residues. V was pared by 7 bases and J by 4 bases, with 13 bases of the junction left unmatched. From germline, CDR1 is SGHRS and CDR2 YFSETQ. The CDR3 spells CASRERTGQSTEAFF. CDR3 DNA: TGCGCCAGCCGAGAAAGGACGGGACAGAGCACTGAAGCTTTCTTT.

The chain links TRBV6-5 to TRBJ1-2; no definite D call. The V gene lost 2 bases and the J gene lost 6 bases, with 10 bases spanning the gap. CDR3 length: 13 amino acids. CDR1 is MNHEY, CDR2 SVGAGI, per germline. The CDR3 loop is CASSYAAGDGYTF. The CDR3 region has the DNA TGTGCCAGCAGTTACGCGGCAGGAGATGGCTACACCTTC.

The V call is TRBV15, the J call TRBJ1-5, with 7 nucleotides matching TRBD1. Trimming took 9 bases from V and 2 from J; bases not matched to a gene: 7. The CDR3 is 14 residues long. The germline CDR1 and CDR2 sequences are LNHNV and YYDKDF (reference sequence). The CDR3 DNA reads TGTGCCACTTCGACAGGGTCTGGCAATCAGCCCCAGCATTTT. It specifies CATSTGSGNQPQHF.

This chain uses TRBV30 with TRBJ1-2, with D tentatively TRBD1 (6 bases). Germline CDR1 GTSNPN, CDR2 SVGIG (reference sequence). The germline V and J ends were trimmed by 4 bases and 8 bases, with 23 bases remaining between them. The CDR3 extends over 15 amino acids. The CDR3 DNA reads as TGTGCCTGGATTCCTCTGGGACACTCCCAGGGGGGCTACACCTTC. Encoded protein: CAWIPLGHSQGGYTF.

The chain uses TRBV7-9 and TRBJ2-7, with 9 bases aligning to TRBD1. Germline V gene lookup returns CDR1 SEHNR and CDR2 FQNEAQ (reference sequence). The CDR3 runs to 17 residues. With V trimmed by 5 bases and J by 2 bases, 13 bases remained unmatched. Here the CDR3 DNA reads TGTGCCAGCAGCCGGACGTGGGACAGGGCGTCAGCCTACGAGCAGTACTTC. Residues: CASSRTWDRASAYEQYF.

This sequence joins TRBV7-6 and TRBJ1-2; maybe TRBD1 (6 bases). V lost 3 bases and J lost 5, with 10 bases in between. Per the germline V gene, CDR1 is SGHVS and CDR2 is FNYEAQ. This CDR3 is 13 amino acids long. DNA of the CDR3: TGTGCCAGCAGCTTTGGGGGCGGGTATGGCTACACCTTC. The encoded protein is CASSFGGGYGYTF.

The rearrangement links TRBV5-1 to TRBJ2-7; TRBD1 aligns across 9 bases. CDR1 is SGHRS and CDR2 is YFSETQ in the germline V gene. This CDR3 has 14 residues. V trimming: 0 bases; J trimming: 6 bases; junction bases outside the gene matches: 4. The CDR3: CASSLGDRVSEQYF. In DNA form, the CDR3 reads TGCGCCAGCAGCTTGGGGGACAGGGTATCCGAGCAGTACTTC. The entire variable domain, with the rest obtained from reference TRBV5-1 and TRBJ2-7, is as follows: KAGVTQTPRYLIKTRGQQVTLSCSPISGHRSVSWYQQTPGQGLQFLFEYFSETQRNKGNFPGRFSGRQFSNSRSEMNVSTLELGDSALYLCASSLGDRVSEQYFGPGTRLTVT.

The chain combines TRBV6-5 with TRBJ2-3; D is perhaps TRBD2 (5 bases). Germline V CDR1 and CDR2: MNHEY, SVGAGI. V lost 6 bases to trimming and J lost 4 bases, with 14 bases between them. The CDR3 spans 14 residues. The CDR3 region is CASRRVAIADTQYF. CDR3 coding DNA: TGTGCCAGCAGGAGGGTAGCGATAGCAGATACGCAGTATTTT.

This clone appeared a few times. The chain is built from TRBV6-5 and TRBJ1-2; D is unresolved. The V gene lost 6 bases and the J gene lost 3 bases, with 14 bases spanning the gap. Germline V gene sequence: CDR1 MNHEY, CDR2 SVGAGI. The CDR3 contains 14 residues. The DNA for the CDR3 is TGTGCCAGCAGACGGAAGAGCGGGGACTATGGCTACACCTTC. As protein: CASRRKSGDYGYTF.

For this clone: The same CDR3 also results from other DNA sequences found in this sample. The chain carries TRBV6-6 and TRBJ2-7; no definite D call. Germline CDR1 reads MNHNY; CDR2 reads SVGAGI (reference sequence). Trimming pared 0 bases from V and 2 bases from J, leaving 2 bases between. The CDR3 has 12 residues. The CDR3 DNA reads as TGTGCCAGCAGTTACTCGACCTACGAGCAGTACTTC. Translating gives CASSYSTYEQYF.

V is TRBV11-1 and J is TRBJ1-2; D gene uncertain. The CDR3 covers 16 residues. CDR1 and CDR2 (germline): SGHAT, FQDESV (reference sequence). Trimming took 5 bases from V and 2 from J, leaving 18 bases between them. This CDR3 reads CASSRMSGGFNYGYTF. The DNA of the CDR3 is TGTGCCAGCAGCCGGATGTCAGGAGGGTTCAACTATGGCTACACCTTC.

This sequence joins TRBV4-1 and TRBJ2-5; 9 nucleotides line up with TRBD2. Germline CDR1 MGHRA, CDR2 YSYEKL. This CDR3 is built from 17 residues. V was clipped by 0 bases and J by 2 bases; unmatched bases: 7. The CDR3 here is CASSQELSAGGQETQYF. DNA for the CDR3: TGCGCCAGCAGCCAAGAACTTTCAGCGGGGGGTCAAGAGACCCAGTACTTC.

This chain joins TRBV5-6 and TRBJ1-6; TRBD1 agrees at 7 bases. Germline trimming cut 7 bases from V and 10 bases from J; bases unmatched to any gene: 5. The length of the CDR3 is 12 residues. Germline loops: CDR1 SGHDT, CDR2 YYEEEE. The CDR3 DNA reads TGTGCCAGCGGACAGGTTGGGTCACCCCTCCACTTT. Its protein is CASGQVGSPLHF.